This entry describes one TCR beta chain. A single record per CDR3 protein comes from TCRdb applying MiXCR to the 5' RACE reads. Counted here are around 83,000 distinct CDR3 sequences, more than 5% occurring once; the ten biggest clones make up roughly 7.5%. The V gene lost 1 base and the J gene lost 10 bases, with 13 bases spanning the gap. Germline V lookup: CDR1 SQVTM, CDR2 ANQGSEA. The CDR3 totals 12 residues. The data belong to a study of T cells of healthy individuals. This rearrangement joins TRBV29-1 to TRBJ1-1; D might be TRBD1 (5 bases). This TCR was sampled from a female donor in good health. The CDR3 loop reads CSVEGRGTSAFF. CDR3 DNA sequence: TGCAGCGTTGAAGGGCGCGGGACCTCAGCTTTCTTT.